These 3 T cell receptor beta chains originate from one sample sequenced in a study of blood T cells in healthy people across ages (dated by TCRdb to the mid-2010s). Receptor libraries were prepared by 5' RACE. Sequenced on an Illumina HiSeq 2500. A second 7 to 11 cycle PCR used a sample-barcoded 5' primer and a J-beta primer mix. The public reads were reanalyzed by TCRdb: fastp trimming at Q25, MiXCR alignment, in-frame beta chains only. Rows are combined by CDR3 protein, so each entry shows the most common genes and DNA. The sample profile shows roughly 1,500,000 distinct CDR3 sequences; about 31% of them were found once. In total, the top ten clones hold roughly 12% of the sample. What was sequenced was blood. These receptors were collected from a woman aged 25 to 39 in good health.

This rearrangement joins TRBV27 to TRBJ2-5, with TRBD2 matching over 8 bases. Trimming at V came to 6 bases and at J to 5 bases, leaving 5 bases not matched to a gene. Germline CDR1 MNHEY, CDR2 SMNVEV (reference sequence). CDR3 length equals 13 residues. The CDR3 loop is CASRRGGAETQYF. The CDR3 DNA reads as TGTGCCAGCAGACGGGGGGGCGCGGAGACCCAGTACTTC.

The rearrangement uses TRBV11-2 and TRBJ2-1; 11 bases align to TRBD2. The V gene end was trimmed by 1 base and the J gene end by 12 bases; junction bases not matched to a gene: 5. Germline V gene sequence: CDR1 SGHAT, CDR2 FQNNGV. The CDR3 totals 14 residues. The CDR3 protein is CASSLGSSGRAQFF. CDR3 nucleotides: TGTGCCAGCAGCTTAGGGAGTAGCGGGAGGGCGCAGTTCTTC.

The J gene is TRBJ1-2, the V gene TRBV5-1; unclear D gene. This CDR3 region has 14 residues. Germline V gene lookup returns CDR1 SGHRS and CDR2 YFSETQ. Trimming stripped 0 bases from V and 2 bases from J, with 8 bases between. Here the CDR3 DNA reads TGCGCCAGCAGCTTGGCGCGCAAGAACTATGGCTACACCTTC. It yields the protein CASSLARKNYGYTF.